Each of the 27 T cell receptor beta chains below was sequenced from the same sample in a study of blood T cell repertoires in COVID-19. This table comes from immunoSEQ multiplex PCR, and its TCRdb copy is limited to in-frame clones, with some not included. The table has roughly 670,000 clones, 85% to 90% seen once. Sequenced material: peripheral blood. These receptors were taken from a woman younger than 30 with acute or convalescent COVID-19.

The J gene is TRBJ1-1, the V gene TRBV11-2; no reliable D call. The V end lost 4 bases, the J end lost 8 bases, and 14 bases lay between the germline ends. The CDR3 loop spans 13 amino acids. Germline assignment: CDR1 SGHAT and CDR2 FQNNGV. CDR3 nucleotides: TGTGCCAGCAGCTCACTAACCCGGTGGGAAGCTTTCTTT. Translation: CASSSLTRWEAFF. Complete variable domain (other parts from reference TRBV11-2 and TRBJ1-1): EAGVAQSPRYKIIEKRQSVAFWCNPISGHATLYWYQQILGQGPKLLIQFQNNGVVDDSQLPKDRFSAERLKGVDSTLKIQPAKLEDSAVYLCASSSLTRWEAFFGQGTRLTVV.

The CDR3 loop reads CASSPQGFYGYTF. The CDR3 DNA reads TGTGCCAGTAGTCCACAGGGTTTCTATGGCTACACCTTC. This chain links TRBV19 with TRBJ1-2, with D maybe TRBD1 (6 bases). Germline values: CDR1 LNHDA, CDR2 SQIVND (reference sequence). Trimming stripped 5 bases from V and 4 bases from J, with 11 bases between. This CDR3 has 13 amino acids.

The chain employs TRBV7-9 and TRBJ1-6; the D is unclear. This CDR3 has 13 residues. Trimming left V 1 base short and J 12 bases short, with 10 bases between. Germline V gives CDR1 SEHNR, CDR2 FQNEAQ (reference sequence). The CDR3: CASSLGGYEPLHF. CDR3 DNA: TGTGCCAGCAGCTTAGGAGGTTATGAACCCCTCCACTTT.

Notes on this clone: One base away lies a much larger clone, so this may be a sequencing read error. The rearrangement links TRBV6-4 to TRBJ1-1; no firm D call. The CDR3 spans 13 residues. Trimming left V 5 bases short and J 1 base short, with 8 bases between. CDR1 is MRHNA and CDR2 is SNTAGT in the germline V gene. CDR3 amino acids: CASSLQENTEAFF. The CDR3 bases are TGTGCCAGCAGTTTGCAGGAGAACACTGAAGCTTTCTTT.

V gene TRBV5-6 combines with J gene TRBJ1-2; D is possibly TRBD1 (5 bases). V gave up 1 base and J gave up 2 bases, with 9 bases separating them. CDR3 length: 14 residues. CDR1 is SGHDT and CDR2 is YYEEEE in the germline V gene. CDR3 in DNA: TGTGCCAGCAGCTTGAGACAGCTCAACTATGGCTACACCTTC. Protein: CASSLRQLNYGYTF.

The rearrangement joins TRBV7-2 to TRBJ1-1, with D perhaps TRBD1 (6 bases). Between the trimmed V and J ends, which lost 8 bases and 0 bases, there was a span of 16 bases. Germline V gene lookup returns CDR1 SGHTA and CDR2 FQGNSA. The CDR3 is 15 residues long. The CDR3: CASQKSGVMNTEAFF. The CDR3 nucleotides are TGTGCCAGCCAAAAATCAGGGGTCATGAACACTGAAGCTTTCTTT.

In the case of this clone: Other DNA variants within this sample encode the same CDR3. V and J are TRBV12-3 or TRBV12-4 and TRBJ1-1; possible D gene TRBD1, 5 bases. Trimming left V 4 bases short and J 4 bases short, with 10 bases between. This CDR3 is 13 amino acids long. The CDR3 DNA sequence: TGTGCCAGCAGTTCTCAGGGTGGCACTGAAGCTTTCTTT. Translation gives CASSSQGGTEAFF.

The chain joins TRBV6-5 to TRBJ2-4; a possible D gene is TRBD1 (6 bases). V shed 6 bases and J shed 6 bases, with 12 bases lying between them. Germline CDR1 is MNHEY and CDR2 is SVGAGI. CDR3 length equals 13 residues. CDR3 residues: CASSSGQINIQYF. The CDR3, as DNA: TGTGCCAGCAGCTCCGGACAGATAAACATTCAGTACTTC.

This clone was observed once. The genes are TRBV5-6 and TRBJ2-7, with 7 bases identical to TRBD2. The CDR3 is 16 residues long. Germline V lookup: CDR1 SGHDT, CDR2 YYEEEE. The V segment lost 4 bases and the J segment 5 bases; nucleotides outside the gene matches: 15. This CDR3 is CASSPIGRREAHEQYF. The CDR3 DNA follows: TGTGCCAGCAGCCCGATAGGGCGCCGGGAGGCCCACGAGCAGTACTTC.

V and J are TRBV21-1 and TRBJ2-2; TRBD1 reflects the table's D call only, with no check against the DNA. TRBV21-1 is reported as a pseudogene. The CDR3 consists of 18 residues. The CDR3 reads CASSSSGTGGANTGELFF. CDR3 in DNA: TGTGCCAGCAGCAGTTCCGGGACAGGGGGCGCGAACACCGGGGAGCTGTTTTTT.

This chain links TRBV7-6 with TRBJ1-6; TRBD1 matches 7 bases. The CDR3 sequence is 14 residues long. Germline V gene data show CDR1 as SGHVS and CDR2 as FNYEAQ. V was clipped by 3 bases and J by 8 bases; unmatched bases: 4. The CDR3 DNA is TGTGCCAGCAGCTTGGGGGACAGCGATTCACCCCTCCACTTT. Its protein product is CASSLGDSDSPLHF.

This clone appeared once. This chain connects TRBV5-1 to TRBJ2-7; D perhaps matches TRBD2 (6 bases). CDR3 length: 15 residues. The V end lost 0 bases, the J end lost 3 bases, and 13 bases lay between the germline ends. CDR1 and CDR2 (germline): SGHRS, YFSETQ. CDR3 sequence: CASSLDVSGDYEQYF. In DNA form, the CDR3 reads TGCGCCAGCAGCTTGGACGTTAGCGGAGACTACGAGCAGTACTTC.

The rearrangement uses TRBV6-5 and TRBJ1-1; 8 bases map to TRBD1. The CDR3 consists of 15 residues. J gave up 6 bases and V 6 bases, and 12 bases lay outside the gene matches. Germline lookup yields CDR1 MNHEY and CDR2 SVGAGI. The chain's CDR3 is CASRRDGQGLAEAFF. CDR3 sequence (DNA): TGTGCCAGCAGACGGGACGGACAGGGTTTGGCTGAAGCTTTCTTT.

CDR3 residues: CASSQGLGEAFF. The CDR3 nucleotides are TGTGCCAGCAGCCAGGGATTGGGTGAAGCTTTCTTT. This rearrangement joins TRBV25-1 to TRBJ1-1; TRBD1 might be the D (5 bases). The germline V gene encodes CDR1 MGHDK and CDR2 SYGVNS. The CDR3 has 12 amino acids. V was shortened by 6 bases and J by 7 bases, with 12 bases between the two germline ends.

CDR3 sequence: CASSQDRAEDTQYF. DNA for the CDR3: TGTGCCAGCAGTCAGGACAGGGCGGAGGATACGCAGTATTTT. This chain connects TRBV28 to TRBJ2-3; 8 bases agree with TRBD1. The germline V gene encodes CDR1 MDHEN and CDR2 SYDVKM. V trimming: 5 bases; J trimming: 6 bases; junction bases outside the gene matches: 7. The CDR3 loop spans 14 amino acids.

In this sample, this clone turned up once. The genes are TRBV19 and TRBJ2-7; 10 positions match TRBD2. The V gene end was trimmed by 7 bases and the J gene end by 6 bases; junction bases not matched to a gene: 9. The germline V gene has CDR1 LNHDA and CDR2 SQIVND (reference sequence). This CDR3 is built from 14 residues. The CDR3 sequence is CASKFASGGSEQYF. The CDR3 bases are TGTGCCAGTAAATTCGCTAGCGGGGGAAGCGAGCAGTACTTC. Supplemented by reference TRBV19 and TRBJ2-7, the full variable domain reads DGGITQSPKYLFRKEGQNVTLSCEQNLNHDAMYWYRQDPGQGLRLIYYSQIVNDFQKGDIAEGYSVSREKKESFPLTVTSAQKNPTAFYLCASKFASGGSEQYFGPGTRLTVT.

The V gene is TRBV7-2, the J gene TRBJ2-1; 7 positions agree with TRBD2. The germline CDR1 and CDR2 sequences are SGHTA and FQGNSA. The junction had 4 bases not matched to a gene; V was cut back by 3 bases and J by 5 bases. This CDR3 has 14 residues. DNA of the CDR3: TGTGCCAGCAGCTTCGGGGGGAGCGACAATGAGCAGTTCTTC. It is translated as CASSFGGSDNEQFF. Full variable domain (rest looked up from reference TRBV7-2 and TRBJ2-1): GAGVSQSPSNKVTEKGKDVELRCDPISGHTALYWYRQSLGQGLEFLIYFQGNSAPDKSGLPSDRFSAERTGGSVSTLTIQRTQQEDSAVYLCASSFGGSDNEQFFGPGTRLTVL.

This clone came up a few times. This chain uses TRBV29-1 with TRBJ1-2, with 10 bases fitting TRBD1. Germline CDR1 and CDR2: SQVTM and ANQGSEA. CDR3 size: 14 residues. Trimming cost V 6 bases and J 8 bases; bases outside gene matches: 12. The CDR3 nucleotides are TGCAGCGTCGGAGCCGGACAGGGGGATGGGGGCTACACCTTC. Translation: CSVGAGQGDGGYTF.

The CDR3 nucleotides are TGTGCCAGCAGTTGGCGGACTAGCGGGGGCCACACAGATACGCAGTATTTT. As protein: CASSWRTSGGHTDTQYF. The V gene is TRBV27, the J gene TRBJ2-3; 13 bases agree with TRBD2. The V gene's germline CDR1 is MNHEY and CDR2 SMNVEV (reference sequence). Losses at the gene ends were 4 bases for V and 2 bases for J; bases not matched to a gene: 6. The CDR3 is made up of 17 amino acids.

This clone has only one observation. The chain employs TRBV10-1 and TRBJ1-1; 7 bases agree with TRBD1. With 6 bases clipped from V and 0 bases from J, the junction kept 4 bases outside the gene matches. The CDR3 runs to 14 residues. CDR1 and CDR2 from the germline V gene are WNHNN and SYGVQD (reference sequence). CDR3 in DNA: TGCGCCAGCAGGAGGGGACAGCTGAACACTGAAGCTTTCTTT. Encoded protein: CASRRGQLNTEAFF.

The V and J genes are TRBV6-5 and TRBJ2-7, with 8 bases lining up with TRBD1. Looked up from germline, CDR1 is MNHEY and CDR2 is SVGAGI. The V gene end was trimmed by 7 bases and the J gene end by 1 base; junction bases not matched to a gene: 3. CDR3 size: 13 residues. The CDR3 region has the DNA TGTGCCAGCACCAGGGGGCCGTCCTACGAGCAGTACTTC. It codes for CASTRGPSYEQYF.

The chain carries TRBV24-1 and TRBJ2-3; TRBD1 might be the D (6 bases). Germline V gives CDR1 KGHDR, CDR2 SFDVKD. The CDR3 consists of 17 residues. The V gene lost 0 bases and the J gene lost 9 bases, with 21 bases spanning the gap. CDR3: CATSDLGIQGNGRTQYF. CDR3 DNA: TGTGCCACCAGTGATTTGGGGATACAGGGAAACGGACGGACGCAGTATTTT.

The genes are TRBV25-1 and TRBJ1-4, with TRBD1 as a possible D gene (6 bases). The CDR3 has 15 residues. The germline V gene has CDR1 MGHDK and CDR2 SYGVNS. Trimming left V 5 bases short and J 2 bases short, with 12 bases between. CDR3 amino acids: CASSSGALTNEKLFF. The CDR3 DNA is TGTGCCAGCAGTTCAGGGGCCCTGACTAATGAAAAACTGTTTTTT.

The chain combines TRBV5-1 with TRBJ1-6, with D tentatively TRBD1 (5 bases). V lost 0 bases to trimming and J lost 5 bases, with 9 bases between them. Germline V CDR1 and CDR2: SGHRS, YFSETQ. This CDR3 region has 15 residues. Here the CDR3 reads CASSLGQGNNSPLHF. Written as DNA, the CDR3 is TGCGCCAGCAGCTTGGGGCAGGGAAATAATTCACCCCTCCACTTT.

The chain joins TRBV4-1 to TRBJ1-6, with a possible D match to TRBD1 (5 bases). The ends were cut back, 0 bases at V and 5 bases at J, with 11 bases in the middle. CDR3 length: 16 amino acids. Germline assignment: CDR1 MGHRA and CDR2 YSYEKL. The CDR3, as DNA: TGCGCCAGCAGCCAAGATAGGGGTGCGAATAATTCACCCCTCCACTTT. Encoded protein: CASSQDRGANNSPLHF.

V gene TRBV9 combines with J gene TRBJ1-2; 8 nucleotides line up with TRBD1. There are 14 residues in the CDR3. Germline values: CDR1 SGDLS, CDR2 YYNGEE. V gave up 1 base and J gave up 8 bases; unmatched junction bases: 7. CDR3 sequence reads: CASSVFDRGGGYTF. As DNA, the CDR3 is TGTGCCAGCAGCGTATTCGACAGGGGAGGAGGCTACACCTTC.

V gene TRBV10-3 combines with J gene TRBJ2-7; 9 nucleotides align to TRBD1. V gave up 5 bases and J gave up 5 bases; unmatched junction bases: 13. CDR1 and CDR2 from the germline V gene are ENHRY and SYGVKD. The CDR3 is 16 amino acids. CDR3 DNA sequence: TGTGCCATCAGTCCTGCCTTGGGACAGGGAGCCAACGAGCAGTACTTC. Protein product: CAISPALGQGANEQYF.